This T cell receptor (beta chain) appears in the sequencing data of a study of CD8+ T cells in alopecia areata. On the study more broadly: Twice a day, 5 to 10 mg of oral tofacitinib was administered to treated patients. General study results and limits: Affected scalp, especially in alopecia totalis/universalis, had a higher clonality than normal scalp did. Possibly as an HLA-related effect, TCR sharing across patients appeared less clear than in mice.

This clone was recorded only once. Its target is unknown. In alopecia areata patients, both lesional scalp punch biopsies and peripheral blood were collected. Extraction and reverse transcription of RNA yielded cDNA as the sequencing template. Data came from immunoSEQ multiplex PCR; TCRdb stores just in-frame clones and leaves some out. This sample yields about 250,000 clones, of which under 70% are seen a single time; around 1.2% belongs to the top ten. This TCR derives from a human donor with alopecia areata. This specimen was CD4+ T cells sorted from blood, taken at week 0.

CDR3 in DNA: TGCAGCGTTGCACTTACAGGGGGAAATGAAAAACTGTTTTTT. As protein: CSVALTGGNEKLFF. The V and J genes are TRBV29-1 and TRBJ1-4, with 8 bases that match TRBD1. Trimming at V came to 4 bases and at J to 5 bases, leaving 6 bases not matched to a gene. This CDR3 has 14 amino acids. The germline V gene has CDR1 SQVTM and CDR2 ANQGSEA.